This T cell receptor (beta chain) was observed in a study of T-cell reconstitution after alpha-beta-depleted transplantation in children. Trimming took 2 bases from V and 4 from J, leaving 13 bases between them. Germline V gene sequence: CDR1 MNHEY, CDR2 SMNVEV (reference sequence). This CDR3 region has 15 residues. TCRbeta library construction was performed incorporating unique molecular identifiers. A single record per CDR3 protein comes from TCRdb applying MiXCR to the PCR reads. The repertoire consists of about 610,000 distinct CDR3 sequences, with about 11% occurring once and the leading ten covering 3.5% to 5%.

This TCR came from a human donor who donated a stem cell graft to a child with acute myeloid leukemia. The sequenced sample was PBMCs from the stem cell graft donor, obtained from the stem cell graft. This chain connects TRBV27 to TRBJ2-3; tentatively, D is TRBD2 (6 bases). DNA of the CDR3: TGTGCCAGCAGTTTAGACGGGAGAGCCCCAGATACGCAGTATTTT. Residues: CASSLDGRAPDTQYF.